This TCR beta chain was profiled in a study of blood T cell repertoires in COVID-19. Overall study: The United States, Italy and Spain were the sources of the acute and convalescent COVID-19 samples. T cells, B-cell-depleted T cells, or PBMCs provided the cDNA or gDNA that served as material.

This CDR3 is built from 13 residues. Between the trimmed V and J ends, which lost 0 bases and 4 bases, there was a span of 7 bases. The germline gives CDR1 SGHDT, CDR2 YYEEEE. Original analysis: Estimated nucleated cell counts came from reference gene primer amplification. Clones were read by immunoSEQ multiplex PCR, and TCRdb kept only the in-frame ones, dropping some. V and J calls and clone size are given by that table; D and trimming were obtained from the DNA. This table holds 210,000 or so clones, 84% found once. The chain combines TRBV5-6 with TRBJ1-1; D uncertain. This TCR derives from a human donor in a cohort sampled during active COVID-19. Sequencing was done on a sample of peripheral blood. The CDR3 sequence: CASSLVEGTEAFF. As DNA, the CDR3 is TGTGCCAGCAGCTTGGTCGAGGGCACTGAAGCTTTCTTT.